This TCR beta chain emerged from a study of blood T cell repertoires in COVID-19. TCRdb keeps only in-frame clones here, not all; method: immunoSEQ multiplex PCR. The table lists 60,000 to 75,000 clones, approximately 80% of them singletons, with around a tenth in the top ten. Per germline, CDR1 GTSNPN and CDR2 SVGIG (reference sequence). The length of the CDR3 is 15 residues. Germline trimming cut 5 bases from V and 9 bases from J; bases unmatched to any gene: 12. The TCR was taken from a woman aged 45-59 years with acute or convalescent COVID-19. The chain employs TRBV30 and TRBJ1-6, with 8 bases identical to TRBD1. Sequencing was carried out using peripheral blood. The CDR3 loop is CAWEQIDRGGSPLHF. The CDR3 DNA follows: TGTGCCTGGGAGCAAATAGACAGGGGTGGTTCACCCCTCCACTTT.